The 25 T cell receptor beta chains below all came from one sample that was sequenced in a study of cytomegalovirus exposure and HLA in healthy donors. The study ran its PCR with 60 Vbeta and 13 Jbeta primers. TCRdb keeps only in-frame clones here, not all; method: immunoSEQ multiplex PCR. The data contain approximately 170,000 clones, around 68% of them singletons. The source material was PBMCs. The receptors were sampled from a man aged 35 to 55 in good health and CMV-seronegative.

V gene TRBV5-5 combines with J gene TRBJ2-1; the match to TRBD1 covers 8 bases. Losses at the gene ends were 3 bases for V and 6 bases for J; bases not matched to a gene: 8. The CDR3 is made up of 15 amino acids. Germline assignment: CDR1 SGHKS and CDR2 YYEKEE (reference sequence). DNA for the CDR3: TGTGCCAGCAGCTCGGACCGGACAGGGATCAATGAGCAGTTCTTC. It encodes CASSSDRTGINEQFF. Based on the CDR3 plus reference TRBV5-5 and TRBJ2-1, the full variable domain is DAGVTQSPTHLIKTRGQQVTLRCSPISGHKSVSWYQQVLGQGPQFIFQYYEKEERGRGNFPDRFSARQFPNYSSELNVNALLLGDSALYLCASSSDRTGINEQFFGPGTRLTVL.

The chain uses TRBV19 and TRBJ2-1; D is unclear. V lost 1 base to trimming and J lost 0 bases, with 7 bases between them. Germline assignment: CDR1 LNHDA and CDR2 SQIVND (reference sequence). This CDR3 has 15 amino acids. The DNA of the CDR3 is TGTGCCAGTAGTATAGGTTACAGCTCCTACAATGAGCAGTTCTTC. It codes for CASSIGYSSYNEQFF.

V and J are TRBV11-3 and TRBJ1-3, with D tentatively TRBD1 (5 bases). The CDR3 spans 13 residues. Per germline, CDR1 SGHNT and CDR2 YENEEA. V dropped 4 bases and J dropped 2 bases, with 6 bases sitting between them. As DNA, the CDR3 is TGTGCCAGCAGCTCCAGGGCTGGAAACACCATATATTTT. This gives the protein CASSSRAGNTIYF.

This clone was detected only a few times. The genes are TRBV7-7 and TRBJ2-5; maybe TRBD1 (6 bases). Germline CDR1 is SSHAT and CDR2 is FNYEAQ (reference sequence). Trimming left V 5 bases short and J 5 bases short, with 18 bases between. This CDR3 comprises 15 residues. The CDR3 sequence: CASSRGTTGWETQYF. The CDR3 bases are TGTGCCAGCAGCCGAGGTACCACAGGGTGGGAGACCCAGTACTTC. The variable domain in full, with the rest retrieved from reference TRBV7-7 and TRBJ2-5, is GAGVSQSPRYKVTKRGQDVTLRCDPISSHATLYWYQQALGQGPEFLTYFNYEAQPDKSGLPSDRFSAERPEGSISTLTIQRTEQRDSAMYRCASSRGTTGWETQYFGPGTRLLVL.

Here the CDR3 reads CAWSSGRWRYNNEQFF. DNA for the CDR3: TGTGCCTGGAGCAGCGGGAGATGGAGGTACAACAATGAGCAGTTCTTC. This chain uses TRBV30 with TRBJ2-1; 8 bases agree with TRBD2. The trim removed 3 bases at V and 5 bases at J, leaving 12 bases unmatched. The germline gives CDR1 GTSNPN, CDR2 SVGIG (reference sequence). This CDR3 comprises 16 residues.

The chain is built from TRBV9 and TRBJ2-5; 7 bases agree with TRBD2. Trimming at V came to 5 bases and at J to 7 bases, leaving 11 bases not matched to a gene. There are 14 residues in the CDR3. Germline-derived CDR1 and CDR2 are SGDLS and YYNGEE. The CDR3 spells CASSLETSFGTQYF. Here the CDR3 DNA reads TGTGCCAGCAGTCTGGAGACTAGCTTTGGGACCCAGTACTTC.

The chain joins TRBV28 to TRBJ1-6, with 10 bases fitting TRBD1. V lost 5 bases and J lost 6; bases outside the gene matches: 1. The germline V gene encodes CDR1 MDHEN and CDR2 SYDVKM. This CDR3 region has 14 residues. The CDR3 DNA reads TGTGCCAGCAGTGACAGGGGGCGTAATTCACCCCTCCACTTT. Translated, it gives CASSDRGRNSPLHF.

The chain carries TRBV29-1 and TRBJ1-5; tentative D call: TRBD1 (5 bases). This CDR3 has 14 amino acids. Germline values: CDR1 SQVTM, CDR2 ANQGSEA. The V end was cut by 7 bases, the J end by 6 bases, with 19 bases between. CDR3 coding DNA: TGCAGCGCTTCCGGGGGGGGTCGGGGTCAGCCCCAGCATTTT. Amino acids: CSASGGGRGQPQHF.

The table lists this clone with a few counts. CDR3 loop: CASSRPRGAFF. CDR3 DNA sequence: TGTGCCAGCAGTCGTCCAAGGGGAGCTTTCTTT. J is TRBJ1-1 and V is TRBV28; D is perhaps TRBD1 (5 bases). The CDR3 contains 11 residues. Trimming left V 5 bases short and J 10 bases short, with 11 bases between. Germline values: CDR1 MDHEN, CDR2 SYDVKM.

This clone showed up just a few times. This chain joins TRBV4-2 and TRBJ2-1; weak D call: TRBD2 (5 bases). CDR1 and CDR2 from the germline V gene are LGHNA and YNFKEQ. Trimming pared 0 bases from V and 4 bases from J, leaving 16 bases between. The length of the CDR3 is 17 residues. The DNA for the CDR3 is TGTGCCAGCAGCCAAGAAGTTCTTTATAGCGCGTACAATGAGCAGTTCTTC. Translating it yields CASSQEVLYSAYNEQFF.

The chain has TRBV9 and TRBJ2-7; the D is unclear. CDR1 is SGDLS and CDR2 is YYNGEE in the germline V gene. The CDR3 length is 12 residues. The V end was cut by 2 bases, the J end by 3 bases, with 6 bases between. The CDR3 nucleotides are TGTGCCAGCAGCGTTCCCGGCTACGAGCAGTACTTC. This codes for CASSVPGYEQYF.

The rearrangement uses TRBV13 and TRBJ2-7, with 7 bases fitting TRBD2. CDR1 and CDR2 from the germline V gene are PRHDT and FYEKMQ (reference sequence). J gave up 6 bases and V 0 bases, and 14 bases lay outside the gene matches. This CDR3 region has 17 residues. The CDR3 sequence is CASSLGAYSTSPVEQYF. The CDR3 DNA is TGTGCCAGCAGCTTAGGCGCTTACTCGACTAGCCCGGTCGAGCAGTACTTC.

The rearrangement uses TRBV5-4 and TRBJ2-7; 7 bases line up with TRBD2. Germline V gene lookup returns CDR1 SGHNT and CDR2 YYREEE (reference sequence). CDR3 length: 17 residues. V shed 3 bases, J shed 0 bases, and the junction held 12 bases outside the gene matches. The DNA of the CDR3 is TGTGCCAGCAGCTCGGGCCTTACTAGCGAGAGCTCCTACGAGCAGTACTTC. It specifies CASSSGLTSESSYEQYF.

The V call is TRBV27, the J call TRBJ2-3, with 9 bases identical to TRBD2. The CDR3 spans 17 residues. The germline CDR1 and CDR2 sequences are MNHEY and SMNVEV (reference sequence). V lost 5 bases to trimming and J lost 0 bases; unmatched junction nucleotides: 9. The CDR3 DNA follows: TGTGCCAGCAGTCCCCTAGCGGGGTACTCTAGCACAGATACGCAGTATTTT. Protein product: CASSPLAGYSSTDTQYF.

The J gene is TRBJ1-2, the V gene TRBV5-1, with D possibly TRBD1 on 5 matching bases. Germline V gives CDR1 SGHRS, CDR2 YFSETQ. There are 14 residues in the CDR3. Trimming shortened V by 2 bases and J by 5 bases, and 13 bases separated the two germline ends. The chain's CDR3 is CASSLSGLTYGYTF. DNA of the CDR3: TGCGCCAGCAGCTTATCGGGACTGACATATGGCTACACCTTC.

A single count supports this clone. The rearrangement joins TRBV6-6 to TRBJ2-2, with 8 bases that match TRBD1. Germline loops: CDR1 MNHNY, CDR2 SVGAGI (reference sequence). The ends lost 6 bases at V and 6 bases at J; junction bases unmatched: 9. The CDR3 loop spans 15 amino acids. The chain's CDR3 is CASSLLGQGPGELFF. CDR3 nucleotides: TGTGCCAGCAGCCTGCTAGGACAGGGACCCGGGGAGCTGTTTTTT.

CDR3 sequence (DNA): TGTGCCAGCAGCGTAGGGGCTCAAGAGACCCAGTACTTC. It translates to CASSVGAQETQYF. This chain uses TRBV9 with TRBJ2-5; no definite D call. Trimming took off 0 bases at V and 2 bases at J, with 5 bases between the two ends. Germline CDR1 is SGDLS and CDR2 is YYNGEE. CDR3 size: 13 residues.

This chain links TRBV15 with TRBJ2-2, with a possible D match to TRBD2 (6 bases). With 3 bases removed from V and 1 base from J, the gap between germline ends came to 9 bases. Germline V lookup: CDR1 LNHNV, CDR2 YYDKDF (reference sequence). CDR3 length equals 15 residues. Here the CDR3 DNA reads TGTGCCACCAGCAGGGCGGAGGGGAACACCGGGGAGCTGTTTTTT. This codes for CATSRAEGNTGELFF.

The chain is built from TRBV7-2 and TRBJ2-7, with D perhaps TRBD1 (6 bases). Looked up from germline, CDR1 is SGHTA and CDR2 is FQGNSA. The CDR3 sequence is 15 residues long. The V end lost 3 bases, the J end lost 0 bases, and 12 bases lay between the germline ends. CDR3 bases: TGTGCCAGCAGCTTGGGGACACCTTACTCCTACGAGCAGTACTTC. Protein product: CASSLGTPYSYEQYF.

The chain has TRBV7-8 and TRBJ2-5; D unresolved. The V gene lost 3 bases and the J gene lost 4 bases, with 3 bases spanning the gap. The germline V gene has CDR1 SGHVS and CDR2 FQNEAQ. The CDR3 spans 11 residues. The CDR3 region is CASSFLETQYF. The CDR3 region has the DNA TGTGCCAGCAGCTTCCTAGAGACCCAGTACTTC.

The V gene is TRBV9, the J gene TRBJ2-2, with 10 bases that match TRBD1. The junction had 6 bases not matched to a gene; V was cut back by 5 bases and J by 5 bases. In germline, CDR1 is SGDLS, CDR2 YYNGEE. This CDR3 has 15 residues. The CDR3 protein is CASRVGQGVTGELFF. CDR3 bases: TGTGCCAGCAGGGTTGGACAGGGGGTAACCGGGGAGCTGTTTTTT.

This rearrangement joins TRBV5-6 to TRBJ2-5; 12 bases line up with TRBD1. V shed 0 bases and J 5 bases; nucleotides not matched to a gene: 8. This CDR3 has 17 amino acids. Germline lookup yields CDR1 SGHDT and CDR2 YYEEEE. Written as DNA, the CDR3 is TGTGCCAGCAGCTTGGAGGGACAGGGGGCTGTATGGGAGACCCAGTACTTC. Protein product: CASSLEGQGAVWETQYF.

The chain joins TRBV19 to TRBJ1-1; D not resolved. Trimming took off 5 bases at V and 2 bases at J, with 12 bases between the two ends. Looked up from germline, CDR1 is LNHDA and CDR2 is SQIVND (reference sequence). The CDR3 loop spans 14 amino acids. The CDR3 protein is CASSLRNLNTEAFF. The CDR3 region has the DNA TGTGCCAGTAGTCTCAGGAACTTAAACACTGAAGCTTTCTTT.

The chain joins TRBV6-5 to TRBJ1-2; D remains unclear. CDR1 and CDR2 from the germline V gene are MNHEY and SVGAGI. The CDR3 length is 15 residues. V dropped 8 bases and J dropped 4 bases, with 20 bases sitting between them. CDR3 protein: CASSRGVKSGYGYTF. In nucleotides, the CDR3 is TGTGCCAGCTCTCGTGGCGTTAAGTCGGGCTATGGCTACACCTTC.

CDR3 DNA: TGTGCCAGCAGCTTAGGCAGGGCTACTGAAGCTTTCTTT. Translating it yields CASSLGRATEAFF. The gene calls are TRBV11-3 and TRBJ1-1, with a possible D match to TRBD1 (5 bases). Germline-derived CDR1 and CDR2 are SGHNT and YENEEA. The CDR3 spans 13 residues. With 1 base removed from V and 5 bases from J, the gap between germline ends came to 8 bases.